This T cell receptor beta chain was retrieved from a study of shared clonotypes between healthy human individuals. Looked up from germline, CDR1 is LNHNV and CDR2 is YYDKDF (reference sequence). This CDR3 contains 15 residues. V lost 3 bases and J lost 6; bases outside the gene matches: 6. The naive CD8 fraction comprised CD45RO-negative cells positively selected for CCR7 and excluded terminally differentiated effector memory CD45RA+ cells. The donors were all Caucasian adults (living in Nashville, Tennessee). Original analysis: There were no quality scores in the junction-only immunoSEQ sequences, so filtering differed. Profiled with immunoSEQ multiplex PCR; TCRdb holds only in-frame clones, not every one. V and J calls and clone size are given by that table; D and trimming were obtained from the DNA. The sample holds around 1,900,000 clones, around 95% seen once.

This chain connects TRBV15 to TRBJ2-2; 8 nucleotides match TRBD1. The receptor was isolated from a man in his late teens or twenties in good health. Some clones in this sample may be carry-over from other donors' samples. Sequences were obtained from naive CD8+ T cells from PBMCs. CDR3 bases: TGTGCCACCAGCAGGGAAAGGGACAGGCCCGGGGAGCTGTTTTTT. This gives the protein CATSRERDRPGELFF.